The next 16 T cell receptor beta chains were all read from a single sample in a study of cytomegalovirus exposure and HLA in healthy donors. The PCR used 60 Vbeta and 13 Jbeta primers. Generated by immunoSEQ multiplex PCR, the TCRdb table keeps only in-frame clones and is missing some. The top ten clones hold approximately 1.1% of a sample with about 190,000 clones, around 90% of them seen once. The specimen was PBMCs. The receptors shown here come from a boy under 10 years old in good health and CMV-seronegative.

The chain is built from TRBV6-5 and TRBJ1-2, with a tentative D call TRBD1 (5 bases). The CDR3 totals 15 residues. The V end lost 0 bases, the J end lost 5 bases, and 13 bases lay between the germline ends. CDR1 and CDR2 from the germline V gene are MNHEY and SVGAGI. CDR3 region: CASSYSGTILYGYTF. The CDR3 DNA reads TGTGCCAGCAGTTACTCTGGGACTATCCTATATGGCTACACCTTC.

In its sample, this clone was seen once. The chain recombines TRBV7-8 with TRBJ2-5; TRBD2 agrees at 8 bases. The end of the DNA aligns better with TRBJ2-7, so the J call may be wrong. CDR3 length: 16 residues. The V gene's germline CDR1 is SGHVS and CDR2 FQNEAQ. Written as DNA, the CDR3 is TGTGCCAGCAGCTTAGACGGGTTCGGGAGGGCCCTCGAGCAGTACTTC. Protein sequence: CASSLDGFGRALEQYF.

The genes are TRBV28 and TRBJ2-7; D remains unclear. Trimming cost V 5 bases and J 4 bases, with 9 bases left between them. Germline-derived CDR1 and CDR2 are MDHEN and SYDVKM. The CDR3 totals 12 residues. The CDR3 spells CASSPNYYEQYF. The DNA for the CDR3 is TGTGCCAGCAGTCCTAATTATTACGAGCAGTACTTC.

This clone was observed a single time. The V call is TRBV6-1, the J call TRBJ2-3; D is perhaps TRBD2 (7 bases). CDR1 and CDR2 from the germline V gene are MNHNS and SASEGT. The CDR3 runs to 14 residues. Trimming shortened V by 9 bases and J by 1 base, and 14 bases separated the two germline ends. The CDR3 loop is CARGGGRGTDTQYF. CDR3 DNA: TGTGCCAGAGGGGGGGGAAGGGGCACAGATACGCAGTATTTT.

This clone was seen just once. The CDR3 spells CASSSLAGSDTQYF. For the CDR3, the DNA is TGCGCCAGCAGCTCCTTAGCGGGTTCAGATACGCAGTATTTT. The chain has TRBV5-1 and TRBJ2-3; TRBD2 matches at 7 bases. With 3 bases clipped from V and 4 bases from J, the junction kept 5 bases outside the gene matches. CDR3 length: 14 amino acids. CDR1 is SGHRS and CDR2 is YFSETQ in the germline V gene.

This clone occurred a few times. The chain links TRBV7-9 to TRBJ2-7, with D uncertain. The CDR3 consists of 11 residues. V was cut by 4 bases and J by 9 bases, with 10 bases left in between. The germline CDR1 and CDR2 sequences are SEHNR and FQNEAQ (reference sequence). The CDR3 loop reads CASSSSPRQYF. In DNA form, the CDR3 reads TGTGCCAGCAGCTCTTCCCCGCGGCAGTACTTC. Together with reference TRBV7-9 and TRBJ2-7, the CDR3 gives the full variable domain: DTGVSQNPRHKITKRGQNVTFRCDPISEHNRLYWYRQTLGQGPEFLTYFQNEAQLEKSRLLSDRFSAERPKGSFSTLEIQRTEQGDSAMYLCASSSSPRQYFGPGTRLTVT.

This clone was found once. This sequence joins TRBV7-2 and TRBJ1-3; D uncertain. CDR1 SGHTA and CDR2 FQGNSA come from the germline V gene. V lost 3 bases and J 4 bases, leaving 10 bases between the germline ends. The CDR3 contains 14 residues. Here the CDR3 DNA reads TGTGCCAGCAGCTTGGTGACATTGGGAAACACCATATATTTT. Protein: CASSLVTLGNTIYF.

J is TRBJ1-5 and V is TRBV7-2, with D possibly matching TRBD1 (6 bases). The ends were cut back, 5 bases at V and 2 bases at J, with 13 bases in the middle. Per the germline V gene, CDR1 is SGHTA and CDR2 is FQGNSA. This CDR3 has 15 amino acids. The CDR3 spells CASSRTGSGNQPQHF. The CDR3 bases are TGTGCCAGCAGCCGTACAGGGTCGGGCAATCAGCCCCAGCATTTT.

The CDR3, as DNA: TGCGCCACGGGGGGGCTAGCGGGAGATCTGGATGAGCAGTTCTTC. This gives the protein CATGGLAGDLDEQFF. This chain connects TRBV5-1 to TRBJ2-1; TRBD2 agrees at 10 bases. V shed 9 bases, J shed 8 bases, and the junction held 14 bases outside the gene matches. Germline values: CDR1 SGHRS, CDR2 YFSETQ. The CDR3 runs to 15 residues.

The chain recombines TRBV9 with TRBJ2-3, with 10 bases matching TRBD2. Germline V lookup: CDR1 SGDLS, CDR2 YYNGEE. Losses at the gene ends were 2 bases for V and 1 base for J; bases not matched to a gene: 4. This CDR3 spans 16 amino acids. CDR3 region: CASSVGLAGGTDTQYF. The CDR3, as DNA: TGTGCCAGCAGCGTGGGCCTAGCGGGGGGCACAGATACGCAGTATTTT.

This clone was recorded a few times. The rearrangement uses TRBV5-1 and TRBJ2-1; the match to TRBD2 covers 8 bases. This CDR3 contains 15 residues. Per germline, CDR1 SGHRS and CDR2 YFSETQ. After removal of 2 bases from V and 7 bases from J, the junction contained 8 bases not matched to a gene. The CDR3 sequence: CASSFPTGGNNEQFF. The CDR3, as DNA: TGCGCCAGCAGCTTTCCGACGGGAGGGAATAATGAGCAGTTCTTC.

The V call is TRBV5-4, the J call TRBJ1-4; no reliable D call. Trimming took 4 bases from V and 2 from J, leaving 12 bases between them. The CDR3 is 15 amino acids. Germline-derived CDR1 and CDR2 are SGHNT and YYREEE (reference sequence). The CDR3 DNA reads TGTGCCAGCAGCGACCGGACTGGGACTAATGAAAAACTGTTTTTT. This gives the protein CASSDRTGTNEKLFF. The variable domain in full, with the rest retrieved from reference TRBV5-4 and TRBJ1-4, is ETGVTQSPTHLIKTRGQQVTLRCSSQSGHNTVSWYQQALGQGPQFIFQYYREEENGRGNFPPRFSGLQFPNYSSELNVNALELDDSALYLCASSDRTGTNEKLFFGSGTQLSVL.

This sequence joins TRBV6-5 and TRBJ2-7; D is possibly TRBD1 (5 bases). The CDR3 totals 12 residues. Trimming took 10 bases from V and 7 from J, leaving 17 bases between them. Germline V gene sequence: CDR1 MNHEY, CDR2 SVGAGI. CDR3 sequence: CAIRAERGEQYF. DNA for the CDR3: TGTGCCATCAGGGCGGAAAGAGGAGAGCAGTACTTC.

This chain's CDR3 is CASRQNRGQGQGRNQPQHF. For the CDR3, the DNA is TGTGCCAGCAGACAAAACCGGGGACAGGGACAGGGGAGGAATCAGCCCCAGCATTTT. This chain joins TRBV11-2 and TRBJ1-5; 10 bases are shared with TRBD1. CDR1 is SGHAT and CDR2 is FQNNGV in the germline V gene. This CDR3 region has 19 residues. V gave up 6 bases and J gave up 4 bases; unmatched junction bases: 18.

V and J are TRBV9 and TRBJ1-2; no clear D gene. Germline V CDR1 and CDR2: SGDLS, YYNGEE. This CDR3 is built from 15 residues. V was shortened by 0 bases and J by 7 bases, with 16 bases between the two germline ends. The CDR3 region is CASSVGLEREGGYTF. The DNA for the CDR3 is TGTGCCAGCAGCGTAGGACTTGAAAGGGAGGGTGGCTACACCTTC.

The gene calls are TRBV10-3 and TRBJ1-5, with D possibly being TRBD1 (5 bases). The V end lost 5 bases, the J end lost 2 bases, and 13 bases lay between the germline ends. The germline V gene encodes CDR1 ENHRY and CDR2 SYGVKD. CDR3 size: 15 residues. The CDR3 loop is CAISPKGIGNQPQHF. The CDR3 DNA follows: TGTGCCATCAGTCCCAAGGGGATTGGCAATCAGCCCCAGCATTTT.